This is a list of T cell receptor beta chains from one sample in a study of cytomegalovirus exposure and HLA in healthy donors. Sequencing was performed with immunoSEQ multiplex PCR; in TCRdb, only in-frame clones are kept and a portion is missing. The table has around 62,000 clones, roughly 80% seen once. Specimen: PBMCs. The receptors shown here come from a woman aged 25 to 45 in good health and CMV-seronegative. The CDR3 runs from the conserved cysteine through the conserved F or W. The D gene is left open where the match is weak. A row's size may be missing; if present it is once, few, many or a size class.

TRBV4-3	-	-	TRBJ1-3	TGCGCCAGCAGCCAAGATGAGTATGCTGGAAACACCATATATTTT	CASSQDEYAGNTIYF
TRBV5-6	-	TRBD1	TRBJ1-2	TGTGCCAGCAGCCCAGGACAGGGCCTCTATGGCTACACCTTC	CASSPGQGLYGYTF
TRBV6-6	-	TRBD2	TRBJ2-1	TGTGCCAGCAGTTACGGGGGGACTAGGAGCAATGAGCAGTTCTTC	CASSYGGTRSNEQFF
TRBV7-2	-	-	TRBJ1-2	TGTGCCAGCAGCTTAGATGGCAGGGGAGTCGGCTACACCTTC	CASSLDGRGVGYTF
TRBV11-2	once	TRBD2	TRBJ2-2	TGTGCCAGCAGCTTCGGGGGGACGGGCACCGGGGAGCTGTTTTTT	CASSFGGTGTGELFF
TRBV28	-	TRBD2	TRBJ2-5	TGTGCCAGCAGTTCCCAGACTAGCGGGGGGCGGGAGACCCAGTACTTC	CASSSQTSGGRETQYF
TRBV5-1	-	-	TRBJ1-3	TGCGCCAGCAGCTTCGGCTCTGGAAACACCATATATTTT	CASSFGSGNTIYF
TRBV18	few	TRBD1	TRBJ1-5	TGTGCCAGCTCACCCGACAGGGATCAGCCCCAGCATTTT	CASSPDRDQPQHF
TRBV11-3	-	-	TRBJ2-3	TGTGCCAGCAGCTTATCTCCTAGCACAGATACGCAGTATTTT	CASSLSPSTDTQYF
TRBV4-1	-	TRBD1	TRBJ2-7	TGCGCCAGCAGCCCCCTCCCTGACAGGGCCTACGAGCAGTACTTC	CASSPLPDRAYEQYF
TRBV7-9	-	-	TRBJ2-4	TGTGCCAGCAGCCAAGGAGGGGCGATCCACGCACCAATTCGGCTCTTC	CASSQGGAIHAPIRLF
TRBV9	-	TRBD2	TRBJ2-1	TGTGCCAGTGGTTCGGCGGGGGTGTCCTACAATGAGCAGTTCTTC	CASGSAGVSYNEQFF
TRBV28	-	TRBD1	TRBJ2-7	TGTGCCAGCCTTAGGGCCCGACAGGGGGCCAACGAGCAGTACTTC	CASLRARQGANEQYF
TRBV10-3	-	-	TRBJ1-1	TGTGCCATCAGTGGGGGTTCCGAGTGGGGAGAAATGAACACTGAAGCTTTCTTT	CAISGGSEWGEMNTEAFF
TRBV4-1	-	TRBD2	TRBJ2-3	TGCGCCAGCAGCCCCCTGCGGGGGGGCCCAGATACGCAGTATTTT	CASSPLRGGPDTQYF
TRBV7-9	-	TRBD2	TRBJ2-3	TGTGCCAGCAGCTCGGGACTAGCGGGGGCTACAGATACGCAGTATTTT	CASSSGLAGATDTQYF
TRBV7-2	-	-	TRBJ2-5	TGTGCCAGCAGCTTAGAGGGGGTCGGGGAGACCCAGTACTTC	CASSLEGVGETQYF
TRBV6-6	-	-	TRBJ1-4	TGTGCCAGCAGTGACTACGGGTCTAATGAAAAACTGTTTTTT	CASSDYGSNEKLFF
TRBV4-2	-	TRBD2	TRBJ2-4	TGTGCCAGCAGCCAGACCGTCCTAGCGGGGATTGCCCTAGCCAAAAACATTCAGTACTTC	CASSQTVLAGIALAKNIQYF
TRBV7-6	-	-	TRBJ1-3	TGTGCCAGCAGCCTAGGTACAGGTTTCTCTGGAAACACCATATATTTT	CASSLGTGFSGNTIYF
TRBV7-2	-	-	TRBJ2-7	TGTGCCAGCAGCTGGGGGCCCCCCTACGAGCAGTACTTC	CASSWGPPYEQYF
TRBV12-5	-	TRBD1	TRBJ1-5	TGTGCTAGTGGTTTGGGACAGGGATCCCAGCCCCAGCATTTT	CASGLGQGSQPQHF
TRBV7-9	-	-	TRBJ1-5	TGTGCCAGCAGCTCAGGGGAGGGGGGCAATCAGCCCCAGCATTTT	CASSSGEGGNQPQHF
TRBV5-1	-	-	TRBJ2-2	TGCGCCAGCAGTCCTGTTCCTAACACCGGGGAGCTGTTTTTT	CASSPVPNTGELFF
TRBV28	-	-	TRBJ1-4	TGTGCCAGCAGTTTACCTCCGGGACATTTCGGTGAAAAACTGTTTTTT	CASSLPPGHFGEKLFF
TRBV15	-	TRBD1	TRBJ2-3	TGTGCCACCAGCAGGGACAGGGCTCTCACAGATACGCAGTATTTT	CATSRDRALTDTQYF
TRBV2	-	-	TRBJ2-7	TGTGCCAGCAGGCAGACTGAGAACGAGCAGTACTTC	CASRQTENEQYF
TRBV18	few	-	TRBJ2-7	TGTGCCAGCTCACCGCCGGCAGCAGGGGAGCAGTACTTC	CASSPPAAGEQYF
TRBV6-4	-	-	TRBJ2-3	TGTGCCAGCAGTGACTCAACAGGGAGCACAGATACGCAGTATTTT	CASSDSTGSTDTQYF
TRBV6-5	-	TRBD2	TRBJ2-2	TGTGCCAGCAGTTACGAAGCGGGGGTCACCGGGGAGCTGTTTTTT	CASSYEAGVTGELFF
TRBV13	-	-	TRBJ2-7	TGTGCCAGCAGCCCCGGTAACGAGCAGTACTTC	CASSPGNEQYF
TRBV2	-	-	TRBJ1-2	TGTGCCAGCAATTTCAGGGAGGGAGATGGAGGCTACACCTTC	CASNFREGDGGYTF
TRBV18	-	-	TRBJ1-1	TGTGCCAGCTCACCAAAGCGCGGGAGGGGGTCAGGAACTGAAGCTTTCTTT	CASSPKRGRGSGTEAFF